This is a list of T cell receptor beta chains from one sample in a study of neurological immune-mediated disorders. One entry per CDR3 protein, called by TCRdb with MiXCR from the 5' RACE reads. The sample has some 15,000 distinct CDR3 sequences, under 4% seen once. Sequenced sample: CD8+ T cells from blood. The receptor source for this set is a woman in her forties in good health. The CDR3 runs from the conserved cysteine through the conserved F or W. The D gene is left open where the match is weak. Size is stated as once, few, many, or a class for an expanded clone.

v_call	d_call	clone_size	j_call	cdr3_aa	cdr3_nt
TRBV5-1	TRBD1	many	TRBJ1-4	CASSFPGQGGAPYHEKLFF	TGCGCCAGCAGCTTTCCGGGACAGGGGGGAGCTCCCTACCATGAAAAACTGTTTTTT
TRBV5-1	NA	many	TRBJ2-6	CASSETAEAAAPSSGANVLTF	TGCGCCAGCAGTGAGACTGCGGAGGCCGCCGCACCCAGCTCTGGGGCCAACGTCCTGACTTTC
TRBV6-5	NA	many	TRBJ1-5	CASSYSGQSNQPQHF	TGTGCCAGCAGTTACTCGGGGCAGTCCAATCAGCCCCAGCATTTT
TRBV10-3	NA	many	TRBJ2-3	CAISESETGGTDTQYF	TGTGCCATCAGTGAGTCGGAGACAGGCGGAACAGATACGCAGTATTTT
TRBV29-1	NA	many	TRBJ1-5	CSVAGYPMEPQHF	TGCAGCGTTGCCGGGTATCCAATGGAGCCCCAGCATTTT
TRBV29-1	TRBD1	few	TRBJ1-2	CSVWDRGSLFGYTF	TGCAGCGTTTGGGACAGGGGCTCCCTGTTTGGCTACACCTTC
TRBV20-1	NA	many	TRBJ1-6	CSAKPGDGSPLHF	TGCAGTGCTAAACCGGGGGACGGGTCACCCCTCCACTTT
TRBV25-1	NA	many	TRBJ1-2	CASSDILLNGYTF	TGTGCCAGCAGTGATATCCTTCTAAACGGCTACACCTTC
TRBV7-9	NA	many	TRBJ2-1	CASSSAPGEQFF	TGTGCCAGCAGCTCGGCCCCGGGTGAGCAGTTCTTC
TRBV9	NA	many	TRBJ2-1	CASSVGLRSNNEQFF	TGTGCCAGCAGCGTAGGATTGCGGTCCAACAATGAGCAGTTCTTC
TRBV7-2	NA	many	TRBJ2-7	CASSLGQLNYF	TGTGCCAGCAGCTTAGGACAGCTTAACTACTTC
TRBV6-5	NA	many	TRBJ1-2	CASSASDLTRGYTF	TGTGCCAGCAGTGCCTCGGATTTAACGAGGGGCTACACCTTC
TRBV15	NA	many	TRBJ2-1	CATSRVPPDRKEQFF	TGTGCCACCAGCAGAGTTCCGCCCGATCGGAAAGAGCAGTTCTTC